The 28 T cell receptor beta chains given below trace back to one sample, sequenced in a study of tumor-infiltrating lymphocytes in primary liver carcinoma. Between about 17 and 34 mg of unsorted bulk tissue served as the source from which RNA and DNA were co-extracted. cDNA specific to TCR beta was made from about 550 ng of total RNA, with a constant-region primer employed for priming. Nested multiplex PCR, run for three rounds with slightly modified ARM-PCR, yielded TCR beta libraries. The first two PCR rounds used TRBV1-TRBV30 primers with a Cbeta primer, roughly 10 cycles each. MiXCR, run by TCRdb on the multiplex PCR reads, gives a single entry per CDR3 protein. Among 100,000 or so distinct CDR3 sequences, about 67% were seen once, and the ten largest hold around 10%. What was sequenced was liver tumor tissue from sampling region 2. Regarding subset: tumor region T2, inferior pole. These receptors originate from a woman in her sixties or seventies with primary liver carcinoma and hepatitis B virus infection.

About this clonotype: No conserved phenylalanine or tryptophan is present at the end of the CDR3, so a read error is the likely explanation. V usage is TRBV11-2 and J usage is TRBJ1-1, with D possibly TRBD1 on 5 matching bases. V was shortened by 7 bases and J by 6 bases, with 12 bases between the two germline ends. CDR1 and CDR2 from the germline V gene are SGHAT and FQNNGV. The CDR3 covers 12 residues. The CDR3 region has the DNA TGTGCCAGCAACTCCAAACAGGCTGAAGCTTTCTAT. Translation: CASNSKQAEAFY.

This clonotype occurred many times. The chain carries TRBV29-1 and TRBJ2-5; TRBD1 matches 11 bases. The trim removed 6 bases at V and 5 bases at J, leaving 8 bases unmatched. This CDR3 comprises 14 residues. Germline CDR1 SQVTM, CDR2 ANQGSEA. CDR3 nucleotide sequence: TGCAGCGTCAGAAGGGACAGGGGGATGGAGACCCAGTACTTC. Amino acid sequence: CSVRRDRGMETQYF.

On this clonotype itself: At one end, the junction sequence differs from germline, possibly due to a read error. The V call is TRBV29-1, the J call TRBJ2-7, with 7 bases lining up with TRBD2. CDR1 and CDR2 (germline): SQVTM, ANQGSEA. There are 13 residues in the CDR3. CDR3 DNA: TGCAGCGTTGGGACTAGAGGACCGCACGAGCAATACTTC. As protein: CSVGTRGPHEQYF.

The chain has TRBV11-2 and TRBJ2-1, with a tentative D call TRBD2 (6 bases). The CDR3 has 15 residues. V dropped 0 bases and J dropped 11 bases, with 17 bases sitting between them. Germline CDR1 is SGHAT and CDR2 is FQNNGV. The CDR3 region has the DNA TGTGCCAGCAGCTTAGAGGGAGGAAGTATCGAAAAGCAGTTCTTC. Protein sequence: CASSLEGGSIEKQFF.

In regard to this clonotype: One junction end does not reproduce the germline sequence, and a read error may be involved. The gene calls are TRBV24-1 and TRBJ2-7; a possible D gene is TRBD1 (5 bases). The CDR3 totals 15 residues. CDR1 is KGHDR, CDR2 SFDVKD, per germline. CDR3 in DNA: TGTGACACCAGTGATTCCCAGGGTGTTGAGGACGAGCAGTACTTC. It codes for CDTSDSQGVEDEQYF.

This clonotype appeared once. The junction does not match germline at one end; this may be a read error. The CDR3 spells CASNQDYPTVGTSGYEQFF. CDR3 DNA: TGCGCCAGCAACCAAGACTACCCGACGGTAGGGACTAGCGGATATGAGCAGTTCTTC. The rearrangement uses TRBV4-1 and TRBJ2-1; 11 bases are a match to TRBD2. The CDR3 runs to 19 residues. Per the germline V gene, CDR1 is MGHRA and CDR2 is YSYEKL.

This clonotype was seen many times. This rearrangement joins TRBV5-4 to TRBJ2-4, with 9 bases that match TRBD2. CDR3 size: 21 residues. Trimming took 1 base from V and 0 from J; bases not matched to a gene: 17. CDR1 is SGHNT and CDR2 is YYREEE in the germline V gene (reference sequence). The CDR3 region has the DNA TGTGCCAGCAGCTTGCCTTTGAGTAGCGGGGGCTTCCTAATAGCCAAAAACATTCAGTACTTC. Its protein is CASSLPLSSGGFLIAKNIQYF.

This clonotype has just one count. Relative to the germline gene, one junction end is altered; a read error may explain this. This chain connects TRBV11-3 to TRBJ1-1; 7 nucleotides agree with TRBD1. The CDR3 runs 16 residues. CDR1 SGHNT and CDR2 YENEEA come from the germline V gene. Here the CDR3 reads CTSSLRDSGLLTEAFF. The CDR3 region has the DNA TGTACCAGCAGCTTAAGGGACAGTGGGCTGCTCACTGAAGCTTTCTTT. Drawing the rest from reference TRBV11-3 and TRBJ1-1, the complete variable domain is EAGVVQSPRYKIIEKKQPVAFWCNPISGHNTLYWYLQNLGQGPELLIRYENEEAVDDSQLPKDRFSAERLKGVDSTLKIQPAELGDSAVYLCTSSLRDSGLLTEAFFGQGTRLTVV.

As to this clonotype: The final CDR3 position lacks the conserved phenylalanine or tryptophan, pointing to a likely read error. The V gene is TRBV28, the J gene TRBJ2-1, with 7 positions matching TRBD2. Germline V gene lookup returns CDR1 MDHEN and CDR2 SYDVKM. CDR3 length: 14 residues. Unmatched junction bases numbered 6, after V lost 6 bases and J lost 4 bases. CDR3 nucleotide sequence: TGTGCCAGCAGCAAGATGGGAGGGTACAATGAGCAGTTCCTC. Protein: CASSKMGGYNEQFL.

About this clonotype: A read error may produce the germline difference seen at one junction end. V and J are TRBV11-2 and TRBJ2-2; D gene uncertain. The CDR3 runs to 15 residues. Germline lookup yields CDR1 SGHAT and CDR2 FQNNGV. The CDR3 region is CDSNLDPYPTGELFF. CDR3 coding DNA: TGTGACAGCAACTTAGATCCTTACCCCACCGGGGAGCTGTTTTTT.

Comment on this clonotype: This may be a read error, as it is one base from a much larger clone. V is TRBV5-1 and J is TRBJ2-1, with D uncertain. Looked up from germline, CDR1 is SGHRS and CDR2 is YFSETQ. The CDR3 is made up of 14 amino acids. V lost 0 bases and J 4 bases, leaving 8 bases between the germline ends. The CDR3 DNA reads as TGCGCCAGCAGCTTGGACACTCAGTACAATGAGCAGTTCTTC. This gives the protein CASSLDTQYNEQFF.

Note on this clonotype: At one end, the junction sequence differs from germline, possibly due to a read error. The chain links TRBV7-3 to TRBJ2-2, with D possibly matching TRBD2 (5 bases). This CDR3 is 13 amino acids long. Germline values: CDR1 SGHTA, CDR2 FQGTGA. CDR3 DNA sequence: TGTGCCAGCAGCTTCCAATCCACCGGGGTGCTGTTTTTT. This translates into CASSFQSTGVLFF.

In this sample, this clonotype turned up a few times. V usage is TRBV28 and J usage is TRBJ2-7; TRBD2 is a possible D gene (5 bases). The germline gives CDR1 MDHEN, CDR2 SYDVKM. This CDR3 comprises 14 residues. V lost 6 bases to trimming and J lost 3 bases, with 15 bases between them. CDR3 bases: TGTGCCAGCAGGGCAGGCGGGTCCGACTACGAGCAGTACTTC. Encoded protein: CASRAGGSDYEQYF.

The sample holds a few counts of this clonotype. Given a much more abundant clone one base away, this may be a read error. The rearrangement uses TRBV12-3 or TRBV12-4 and TRBJ2-5, with 9 nucleotides matching TRBD2. This CDR3 comprises 16 residues. The CDR3 DNA sequence: TGTACCAGCAGCCTCGCCCGAGGAGCGGGAGGTGAGACCCAGTACTTC. Residues: CTSSLARGAGGETQYF.

In the case of this clonotype: A junction end diverges from the germline sequence, so it may reflect a read error. The chain links TRBV11-2 to TRBJ2-1; D is possibly TRBD2 (7 bases). CDR1 SGHAT and CDR2 FQNNGV come from the germline V gene. The CDR3 consists of 14 residues. CDR3 protein: CAGSVGGADNDQFF. CDR3 nucleotide sequence: TGTGCCGGTAGCGTGGGGGGGGCAGACAATGACCAGTTCTTC. Complete variable domain (other parts from reference TRBV11-2 and TRBJ2-1): EAGVAQSPRYKIIEKRQSVAFWCNPISGHATLYWYQQILGQGPKLLIQFQNNGVVDDSQLPKDRFSAERLKGVDSTLKIQPAKLEDSAVYLCAGSVGGADNDQFFGPGTRLTVL.

For this clonotype: The conserved final phenylalanine or tryptophan is absent from the CDR3, which likely points to a read error. No DNA is shown, since the ends of the CDR3 on it are uncertain; the CDR3 is the one TCRdb lists. V is TRBV11-2 and J is TRBJ2-7; TRBD1, the table's D call, lacks a check against the DNA. The CDR3 numbers 11 amino acids, ends counted. Germline assignment: CDR1 SGHAT and CDR2 FQNNGV. CDR3 region: CVSSSDSPLEY.

About this clonotype itself: A junction boundary mismatches the germline segment, possibly from a read error. V usage is TRBV5-1 and J usage is TRBJ2-7, with unresolved D. The CDR3 has 12 amino acids. The germline V gene encodes CDR1 SGHRS and CDR2 YFSETQ. CDR3 in amino acids: CAISLGEYEQYF. In DNA, the CDR3 is TGCGCCATCAGCTTGGGTGAATACGAGCAGTACTTC.

This clonotype was picked up many times. Sequence at one end of the junction differs from germline and may be a read error. CDR3 coding DNA: TGCGCCAGCAGCTTGGACGGGCCCGAAGGGGTCTTC. It codes for CASSLDGPEGVF. The chain couples TRBV5-1 to TRBJ2-1; D may be TRBD1 (5 bases). The CDR3 contains 12 residues. CDR1 SGHRS and CDR2 YFSETQ come from the germline V gene.

For this clonotype: Mismatch with germline at one junction end may stem from a read error. The gene calls are TRBV11-3 and TRBJ2-1, with D possibly being TRBD2 (6 bases). Germline CDR1 SGHNT, CDR2 YENEEA. The CDR3 runs 14 residues. CDR3 DNA: TGTGCCAGCATCTTAGGCGGGAACACTAATGAGCAATTCTTC. It yields the protein CASILGGNTNEQFF.

To note about this clonotype: No conserved phenylalanine or tryptophan ends this CDR3, so it is likely a read error. The gene calls are TRBV5-1 and TRBJ2-5; 9 bases match TRBD1. The CDR3 totals 15 residues. Germline assignment: CDR1 SGHRS and CDR2 YFSETQ. The CDR3: CVSSSTGGRGETQYL. The CDR3 DNA reads TGCGTCAGTAGCTCAACAGGGGGCAGGGGAGAGACCCAGTACCTC.

This clonotype was counted a few times. The chain combines TRBV18 with TRBJ1-4; the D gene is possibly TRBD1 (5 bases). V shed 2 bases and J shed 8 bases, with 9 bases lying between them. This CDR3 has 13 residues. The V gene's germline CDR1 is KGHSH and CDR2 LQKENI. The DNA for the CDR3 is TGTGCCAGCTCACCAAGCAGGGAAGAAAAACTGTTTTTT. Protein: CASSPSREEKLFF.

Note on this clonotype: Given a much more abundant clone one base away, this may be a read error. This chain connects TRBV28 to TRBJ2-7; D is uncertain. The CDR3 is 12 amino acids. The germline V gene has CDR1 MDHEN and CDR2 SYDVKM. The CDR3 nucleotides read TGTGCCAGCGGTTTATCCCAATACGAGCAGTACTTC. It is translated as CASGLSQYEQYF.

Comment on this clonotype: The junction and the germline gene differ at one end; a read error may be behind it. The rearrangement links TRBV29-1 to TRBJ2-2; 8 nucleotides match TRBD2. CDR1 is SQVTM, CDR2 ANQGSEA, per germline. CDR3 length equals 17 residues. CDR3 sequence: CSADPHGGARNNGGLFF. In DNA form, the CDR3 reads TGCAGCGCTGACCCGCACGGGGGGGCCCGGAACAACGGGGGGCTGTTTTTT.

The chain carries TRBV7-9 and TRBJ2-2; 9 positions match TRBD1. CDR3 size: 15 residues. Germline values: CDR1 SEHNR, CDR2 FQNEAQ (reference sequence). The V and J ends lost 5 bases and 6 bases, in that order; junction bases with no gene match: 7. The CDR3 protein is CASSQRDRGSGELFF. In nucleotides, the CDR3 is TGTGCCAGCAGCCAGAGAGACAGGGGGTCCGGGGAGCTGTTTTTT. The variable domain in full, with the rest retrieved from reference TRBV7-9 and TRBJ2-2, is DTGVSQNPRHKITKRGQNVTFRCDPISEHNRLYWYRQTLGQGPEFLTYFQNEAQLEKSRLLSDRFSAERPKGSFSTLEIQRTEQGDSAMYLCASSQRDRGSGELFFGEGSRLTVL.

This clonotype was recorded once. At one end the junction does not follow the germline gene, possibly because of a read error. The chain combines TRBV6-5 with TRBJ2-1, with 7 bases that match TRBD2. From germline, CDR1 is MNHEY and CDR2 SVGAGI. The CDR3 spans 13 residues. As DNA, the CDR3 is TGCGTCAGCAGCCACGGACTAGACGGTGAGCAGTTCTTC. It yields the protein CVSSHGLDGEQFF.

Concerning this clonotype: Germline is not matched at one junction end, which may reflect a read error. The V and J genes are TRBV11-2 and TRBJ2-3; D possibly corresponds to TRBD2 (6 bases). This CDR3 has 16 residues. Germline V lookup: CDR1 SGHAT, CDR2 FQNNGV. CDR3 in amino acids: CASSLFGGIVTDTQYF. As DNA, the CDR3 is TGTGCCAGCAGCTTATTTGGCGGGATTGTCACAGATACACAGTATTTT. The variable domain in full, completed from reference TRBV11-2 and TRBJ2-3, reads EAGVAQSPRYKIIEKRQSVAFWCNPISGHATLYWYQQILGQGPKLLIQFQNNGVVDDSQLPKDRFSAERLKGVDSTLKIQPAKLEDSAVYLCASSLFGGIVTDTQYFGPGTRLTVL.

This clonotype appeared many times. The rearrangement links TRBV29-1 to TRBJ2-3, with a weak D call TRBD2 (5 bases). The CDR3 is made up of 13 amino acids. V was cut by 3 bases and J by 1 base, with 8 bases left in between. Germline V gene data show CDR1 as SQVTM and CDR2 as ANQGSEA. The CDR3 DNA is TGCAGCGTTGACAACGGGGGCACAGATACGCAGTATTTT. Protein sequence: CSVDNGGTDTQYF.

Worth noting for this clonotype: One end of the junction varies from germline; a read error may be responsible. This chain joins TRBV28 and TRBJ1-2; D gene unclear. Germline V lookup: CDR1 MDHEN, CDR2 SYDVKM. This CDR3 region has 14 residues. CDR3 in DNA: TGTGCCAGTAGTTTACTCAACAAGAAGTATGGCTACACCTTC. Amino acids: CASSLLNKKYGYTF.